This passage covers 21 T cell receptor beta chains from one sample sequenced in a study of T cells in Graves' hyperthyroidism and ophthalmopathy. TCR beta CDR3 regions were amplified from RNA. The HTBI primer set served for first-round RT-PCR of the TCR CDR3. MiXCR, applied by TCRdb to the multiplex PCR reads, yields one record per CDR3 protein. The profile shows around 350,000 distinct CDR3 sequences, over 15% of them singletons. Sequencing was performed on blood. The receptors here all came from a woman younger than 30 with Graves' hyperthyroidism.

The chain joins TRBV11-2 to TRBJ1-5; D might be TRBD1 (5 bases). Per the germline V gene, CDR1 is SGHAT and CDR2 is FQNNGV. The CDR3 spans 15 residues. Trimming took off 0 bases at V and 6 bases at J, with 12 bases between the two ends. Here the CDR3 reads CASSLEAGFSQPQHF. The CDR3 nucleotides are TGTGCCAGCAGCTTAGAGGCAGGGTTCAGTCAGCCCCAGCATTTT.

In the case of this clonotype: With a much larger clone just one base away, this may be a read error. The DNA is left out, because the CDR3 cannot be placed on it with certainty; the CDR3 is given as TCRdb lists it. The chain couples TRBV11-2 to TRBJ2-6. The CDR3 contains 18 residues when both ends are counted. Germline-derived CDR1 and CDR2 are SGHAT and FQNNGV. The CDR3: CASSLGVYFGSGANVLSF.

This clonotype was observed many times. At one boundary the junction diverges from the germline segment, which might be a read error. The chain combines TRBV12-3 or TRBV12-4 with TRBJ1-1, with a tentative D call TRBD1 (5 bases). CDR3 length equals 14 residues. CDR3 nucleotide sequence: TGTGCCAGCAGTGTCAGGGAGGATAACACTGCAGCTTTCTTT. Residues: CASSVREDNTAAFF.

This clonotype has ten or more counts. The chain carries TRBV12-3 or TRBV12-4 and TRBJ1-2; no firm D call. The CDR3 has 12 amino acids. The germline V and J ends were trimmed by 6 bases and 8 bases, with 13 bases remaining between them. The chain's CDR3 is CASSIYRSGYTF. The DNA of the CDR3 is TGTGCCAGCAGCATCTACAGAAGCGGCTACACCTTC.

The V gene is TRBV3-1, the J gene TRBJ2-2; D not resolved. The V gene's germline CDR1 is LGHDT and CDR2 YNNKEL (reference sequence). This CDR3 has 15 amino acids. The germline V and J ends were trimmed by 4 bases and 5 bases, with 14 bases remaining between them. The CDR3 sequence: CASSPLGFETGELFF. CDR3 coding DNA: TGTGCCAGCAGCCCCCTAGGGTTTGAAACCGGGGAGCTGTTTTTT.

The J gene is TRBJ2-2, the V gene TRBV2; D unclear. The CDR3 spans 14 residues. Germline lookup yields CDR1 SNHLY and CDR2 FYNNEI. The V gene lost 7 bases and the J gene lost 4 bases, with 13 bases spanning the gap. This CDR3 is CASITGPGTGELFF. CDR3 nucleotide sequence: TGTGCCAGCATAACTGGGCCGGGCACCGGGGAGCTGTTTTTT.

This clonotype has at least ten counts. This chain joins TRBV6-1 and TRBJ2-2, with a tentative D call TRBD1 (6 bases). Germline V gives CDR1 MNHNS, CDR2 SASEGT. The V gene lost 7 bases and the J gene lost 1 base, with 10 bases spanning the gap. The length of the CDR3 is 14 residues. As DNA, the CDR3 is TGTGCCAGCATGGAGGACAGGAACACCGGGGAGCTGTTTTTT. This encodes CASMEDRNTGELFF.

This rearrangement joins TRBV6-1 to TRBJ1-4; possible D gene TRBD1, 6 bases. Germline V gives CDR1 MNHNS, CDR2 SASEGT. The CDR3 loop spans 14 amino acids. The germline V and J ends were trimmed by 6 bases and 8 bases, with 16 bases remaining between them. The CDR3 loop is CASSKTGGWEKLFF. The CDR3 bases are TGTGCCAGCAGCAAGACAGGTGGTTGGGAAAAACTGTTTTTT.

The V and J genes are TRBV7-2 and TRBJ2-3; unclear D gene. CDR1 is SGHTA, CDR2 FQGNSA, per germline. Trimming stripped 0 bases from V and 2 bases from J, with 3 bases between. This CDR3 comprises 13 residues. The CDR3 spells CASSLAATDTQYF. Here the CDR3 DNA reads TGTGCCAGCAGCTTAGCGGCCACAGATACGCAGTATTTT.

This clonotype was detected many times. The rearrangement joins TRBV6-5 to TRBJ1-5; TRBD1 is a possible D gene (5 bases). The ends were cut back, 0 bases at V and 0 bases at J, with 12 bases in the middle. Germline V gene data show CDR1 as MNHEY and CDR2 as SVGAGI. CDR3 size: 17 residues. The CDR3 protein is CASSYSKGPLSNQPQHF. DNA for the CDR3: TGTGCCAGCAGTTACTCGAAGGGACCTCTTAGCAATCAGCCCCAGCATTTT.

This clonotype was counted many times. J is TRBJ2-5 and V is TRBV6-2 or TRBV6-3; 7 bases map to TRBD2. J lost 5 bases, V lost 5 bases, and 5 bases had no gene match. Germline V CDR1 and CDR2: MNHEY, SVGEGT. This CDR3 comprises 13 residues. In DNA form, the CDR3 reads TGTGCCAGCAGTCGGGACTATTCGGAGACCCAGTACTTC. Residues: CASSRDYSETQYF.

This clonotype was recorded at least ten times. The chain couples TRBV5-5 to TRBJ1-3; D gene ambiguous. The CDR3 loop spans 13 amino acids. Germline CDR1 reads SGHKS; CDR2 reads YYEKEE (reference sequence). Deletions cut 4 bases from V and 8 bases from J, with 13 bases between. Written as DNA, the CDR3 is TGTGCCAGCAGCACCGCGGGGTCGGACACCATATATTTT. Translation gives CASSTAGSDTIYF.

Note on this clonotype: Given a much more abundant clone one base away, this may be a read error. V and J are TRBV12-3 or TRBV12-4 and TRBJ2-5; D possibly uses TRBD1 or TRBD2 (7 bases each). Trimming removed 5 bases from V and 9 bases from J, with 22 bases in between. There are 15 residues in the CDR3. CDR3 sequence reads: CASSEGGGAGGAQYF. In nucleotides, the CDR3 is TGTGCCAGCAGTGAGGGAGGGGGCGCTGGAGGGGCCCAGTACTTC.

As to this clonotype: A much larger clone differs from this one at a single base, so this may be a read error. The CDR3 here is CASSPGPRYEQYF. CDR3 coding DNA: TGTGCCAGCAGCCCGGGACCTCGCTACGAGCAGTACTTC. The chain combines TRBV11-2 with TRBJ2-7, with D perhaps matching TRBD1 or TRBD2 (5 bases each). V was cut by 5 bases and J by 3 bases, with 11 bases left in between. The CDR3 covers 13 residues. Germline-derived CDR1 and CDR2 are SGHAT and FQNNGV.

The chain joins TRBV27 to TRBJ1-1, with TRBD1 matching 10 bases. Germline CDR1 and CDR2: MNHEY and SMNVEV (reference sequence). The CDR3 runs to 14 residues. V shed 3 bases, J shed 7 bases, and the junction held 5 bases outside the gene matches. The CDR3 loop reads CASSFGDRGSEAFF. CDR3 bases: TGTGCCAGCAGTTTCGGGGACAGGGGAAGTGAAGCTTTCTTT.

This clonotype was seen ten or more times. The rearrangement uses TRBV30 and TRBJ2-7, with a possible D match to TRBD1 (5 bases). Germline V gene lookup returns CDR1 GTSNPN and CDR2 SVGIG (reference sequence). Trimming took off 1 base at V and 2 bases at J, with 9 bases between the two ends. The CDR3 totals 13 residues. CDR3 bases: TGTGCCTGGAGTGACAGGACACCCTACGAGCAGTACTTC. Its protein product is CAWSDRTPYEQYF.

This clonotype was found many times. The rearrangement joins TRBV7-9 to TRBJ2-2; D gene unclear. The ends were cut back, 5 bases at V and 7 bases at J, with 8 bases in the middle. The CDR3 is 12 residues long. CDR1 SEHNR and CDR2 FQNEAQ come from the germline V gene (reference sequence). The CDR3 spells CASSPRYGELFF. The CDR3 region has the DNA TGTGCCAGCAGCCCAAGATACGGGGAGCTGTTTTTT. Full variable domain (rest looked up from reference TRBV7-9 and TRBJ2-2): DTGVSQNPRHKITKRGQNVTFRCDPISEHNRLYWYRQTLGQGPEFLTYFQNEAQLEKSRLLSDRFSAERPKGSFSTLEIQRTEQGDSAMYLCASSPRYGELFFGEGSRLTVL.

Many counts were recorded for this clonotype. The gene calls are TRBV6-1 and TRBJ2-7; D remains ambiguous. Germline V gene lookup returns CDR1 MNHNS and CDR2 SASEGT. V was shortened by 6 bases and J by 5 bases, with 8 bases between the two germline ends. This CDR3 is built from 11 residues. CDR3 sequence (DNA): TGTGCCAGCAGGACTTCGGACGAGCAGTACTTC. Translated: CASRTSDEQYF.

This clonotype was seen repeatedly, ten times or more. The chain employs TRBV27 and TRBJ2-4, with D perhaps matching TRBD2 (6 bases). The CDR3 totals 14 residues. The V end was cut by 5 bases, the J end by 7 bases, with 15 bases between. From germline, CDR1 is MNHEY and CDR2 SMNVEV (reference sequence). CDR3 nucleotides: TGTGCCAGCAGTCCAACTAGCTCCGGTAACATTCAGTACTTC. It yields the protein CASSPTSSGNIQYF.

V usage is TRBV15 and J usage is TRBJ2-7; D tentatively reads TRBD1 or TRBD2 (5 bases each). The CDR3 is 14 amino acids. Trimming took off 0 bases at V and 5 bases at J, with 11 bases between the two ends. The V gene's germline CDR1 is LNHNV and CDR2 YYDKDF (reference sequence). The CDR3 sequence: CATSRETPGHEQYF. The CDR3 DNA sequence: TGTGCCACCAGCAGAGAGACCCCGGGGCACGAGCAGTACTTC.

This clonotype was recorded at least ten times. V gene TRBV12-3 or TRBV12-4 combines with J gene TRBJ1-2; D is perhaps TRBD1 (5 bases). The CDR3 sequence is 15 residues long. Between the trimmed V and J ends, which lost 5 bases and 3 bases, there was a span of 16 bases. The CDR3 DNA sequence: TGTGCCAGCAGTCCGGGACCGGGCTATGACTATGGCTACACCTTC. This sequence encodes CASSPGPGYDYGYTF.